A single sample is the source of the 11 T cell receptor beta chains below, sequenced in a study of T cells in Graves' hyperthyroidism and ophthalmopathy. Amplification of TCR beta CDR3 regions was performed using RNA transcripts as template. First-round RT-PCR targeting the TCR CDR3 was performed with the HTBI primer set. TCRdb ran MiXCR on the multiplex PCR reads and lists one entry per CDR3 protein. The sample contains about half a million distinct CDR3 sequences, 20% of which appear only once. The specimen was blood. Every receptor here comes from a man younger than 35 with Graves' hyperthyroidism.

This clonotype has just a few counts. This rearrangement joins TRBV12-3 or TRBV12-4 to TRBJ1-2; TRBD1 might be the D (5 bases). The CDR3 is 13 residues long. The V end was cut by 7 bases, the J end by 3 bases, with 12 bases between. The DNA for the CDR3 is TGTGCCAGCAAACCTCAGGGATACTATGGCTACACCTTC. It yields the protein CASKPQGYYGYTF.

This clonotype came up many times. The V gene is TRBV11-1, the J gene TRBJ1-3, with D uncertain. V lost 4 bases to trimming and J lost 6 bases, with 19 bases between them. Per germline, CDR1 SGHAT and CDR2 FQDESV (reference sequence). This CDR3 spans 16 amino acids. The CDR3 DNA is TGTGCCAGCAGCTCCCCTCCCGGCCGACGGACAAACACCATATATTTT. Translation: CASSSPPGRRTNTIYF.

In its sample, this clonotype was seen many times. The chain combines TRBV7-9 with TRBJ2-5, with TRBD2 as a possible D gene (5 bases). Germline V gives CDR1 SEHNR, CDR2 FQNEAQ (reference sequence). The ends were cut back, 4 bases at V and 5 bases at J, with 11 bases in the middle. The CDR3 sequence is 13 residues long. CDR3 in amino acids: CASSSLVRETQYF. The CDR3 coding sequence is TGTGCCAGCAGCTCACTAGTACGGGAGACCCAGTACTTC.

The rearrangement uses TRBV7-9 and TRBJ1-4; D perhaps matches TRBD1 (6 bases). The CDR3 has 14 amino acids. The germline CDR1 and CDR2 sequences are SEHNR and FQNEAQ (reference sequence). The V end was cut by 4 bases, the J end by 8 bases, with 14 bases between. DNA of the CDR3: TGTGCCAGCAGCTCGACGGGACAAGGCGAAAAACTGTTTTTT. This codes for CASSSTGQGEKLFF.

The table lists this clonotype with a few counts. The rearrangement joins TRBV11-1 to TRBJ2-7, with 9 bases lining up with TRBD1. V dropped 7 bases and J dropped 4; count of bases not matched to a gene: 17. CDR3 size: 17 residues. The germline CDR1 and CDR2 sequences are SGHAT and FQDESV (reference sequence). CDR3 sequence: CASTPWFSGTGRYEQYF. CDR3 in DNA: TGTGCCAGCACCCCTTGGTTTTCCGGGACAGGGAGGTACGAGCAGTACTTC.

This clonotype was seen a handful of times. This chain connects TRBV6-1 to TRBJ1-1; 8 bases map to TRBD1. Germline trimming cut 6 bases from V and 1 base from J; bases unmatched to any gene: 7. Germline CDR1 and CDR2: MNHNS and SASEGT. The CDR3 loop spans 15 amino acids. The CDR3 sequence is CASRTPGTGNTEAFF. The CDR3 nucleotides read TGTGCCAGCAGGACCCCCGGGACAGGGAACACTGAAGCTTTCTTT.

This clonotype was seen more than once but under ten times. This chain links TRBV20-1 with TRBJ2-1, with 12 bases aligning to TRBD2. This CDR3 comprises 17 residues. J was trimmed by 5 bases and V by 3 bases; bases with no gene match: 11. The germline CDR1 and CDR2 sequences are DFQATT and SNEGSKA (reference sequence). The CDR3 loop reads CSARLPGLAGKNNEQFF. CDR3 in DNA: TGCAGTGCTAGGCTCCCGGGACTAGCGGGTAAAAACAATGAGCAGTTCTTC.

This clonotype was seen a handful of times. V gene TRBV6-5 combines with J gene TRBJ2-5; 8 bases agree with TRBD1. Germline V gene sequence: CDR1 MNHEY, CDR2 SVGAGI. The CDR3 is 15 residues long. V lost 6 bases, J lost 5 bases, and 11 bases stayed unmatched. The CDR3, as DNA: TGTGCCAGCAGATACACCGGGACAGGTGGGGAGACCCAGTACTTC. Amino acids: CASRYTGTGGETQYF.

This chain links TRBV6-5 with TRBJ2-5, with D possibly being TRBD2 (5 bases). The CDR3 extends over 14 amino acids. CDR1 is MNHEY and CDR2 is SVGAGI in the germline V gene. The V end was cut by 4 bases, the J end by 1 base, with 10 bases between. In DNA form, the CDR3 reads TGTGCCAGCAGTTTCACGGGGATCCAAGAGACCCAGTACTTC. Translating it yields CASSFTGIQETQYF.

CDR3 amino acids: CASSESAGPAYEQYF. CDR3 DNA sequence: TGCGCCAGCAGTGAGTCGGCAGGCCCTGCCTACGAGCAGTACTTC. The genes are TRBV10-2 and TRBJ2-7; D not certain. This CDR3 contains 15 residues. Trimming took off 0 bases at V and 2 bases at J, with 11 bases between the two ends. Germline loops: CDR1 WSHSY, CDR2 SAAADI.

This clonotype was detected ten times or more. The chain combines TRBV13 with TRBJ1-3; the D gene is possibly TRBD1 (5 bases). Germline V CDR1 and CDR2: PRHDT, FYEKMQ (reference sequence). The germline V and J ends were trimmed by 2 bases and 1 base, with 12 bases remaining between them. This CDR3 is 16 amino acids long. CDR3 residues: CASSLYRFLSGNTIYF. CDR3 sequence (DNA): TGTGCCAGCAGCTTATACAGGTTCTTATCTGGAAACACCATATATTTT.